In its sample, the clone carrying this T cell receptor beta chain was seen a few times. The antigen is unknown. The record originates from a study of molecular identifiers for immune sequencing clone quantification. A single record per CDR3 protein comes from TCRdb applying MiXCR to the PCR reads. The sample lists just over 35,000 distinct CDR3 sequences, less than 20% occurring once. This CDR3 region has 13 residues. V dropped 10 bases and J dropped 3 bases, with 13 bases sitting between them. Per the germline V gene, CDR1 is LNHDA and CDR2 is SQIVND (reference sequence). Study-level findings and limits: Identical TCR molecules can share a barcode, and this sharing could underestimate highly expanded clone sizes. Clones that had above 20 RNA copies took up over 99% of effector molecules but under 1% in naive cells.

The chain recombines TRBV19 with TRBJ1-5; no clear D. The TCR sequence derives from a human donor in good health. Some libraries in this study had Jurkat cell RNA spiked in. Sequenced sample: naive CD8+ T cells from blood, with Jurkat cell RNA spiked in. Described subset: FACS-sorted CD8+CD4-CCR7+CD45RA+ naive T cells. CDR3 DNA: TGTGCCACAACCCAGACTAACAATCAGCCCCAGCATTTT. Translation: CATTQTNNQPQHF.